These 21 T cell receptor beta chains share one sample of origin, sequenced in a study of blood T cell dynamics during melanoma immunotherapy. The protocol was immunoSEQ multiplex PCR, while the TCRdb copy is restricted to in-frame clones and leaves out a portion. The table has under 15,000 clones, roughly 90% seen once. The time point here: week 3, after first cycle of checkpoint inhibitor. The input for sequencing was blood, taken from a patient treated with checkpoint blockade. Every receptor here comes from a human donor with melanoma.

The chain uses TRBV29-1 and TRBJ1-2, with unresolved D. The germline V and J ends were trimmed by 4 bases and 1 base, with 7 bases remaining between them. CDR3 length: 12 residues. Germline CDR1 SQVTM, CDR2 ANQGSEA. CDR3 sequence reads: CSVVRDNYGYTF. The CDR3, as DNA: TGCAGCGTTGTGAGGGATAACTATGGCTACACCTTC.

The J gene is TRBJ1-1, the V gene TRBV6-1; 8 bases align to TRBD1. The J segment lost 5 bases and the V segment lost 6 bases, leaving 11 bases of the junction unmatched. In germline, CDR1 is MNHNS, CDR2 SASEGT. This CDR3 region has 15 residues. This CDR3 is CASRLLTGVRTEAFF. CDR3 coding DNA: TGTGCCAGCAGATTACTGACAGGGGTTCGGACTGAAGCTTTCTTT.

The chain has TRBV6-6 and TRBJ2-5; D gene unclear. V shed 1 base and J shed 2 bases, with 8 bases lying between them. The CDR3 extends over 14 amino acids. CDR1 MNHNY and CDR2 SVGAGI come from the germline V gene (reference sequence). This CDR3 is CASSYFGGQETQYF. In DNA form, the CDR3 reads TGTGCCAGCAGTTACTTCGGCGGACAAGAGACCCAGTACTTC.

The gene calls are TRBV7-2 and TRBJ2-7; D possibly matches TRBD1 or TRBD2 (5 bases each). CDR3 length: 14 amino acids. V lost 1 base and J lost 1, with 8 bases in between. Germline V CDR1 and CDR2: SGHTA, FQGNSA. CDR3 DNA: TGTGCCAGCAGCTTAGGGGGGATATCCTACGAGCAGTACTTC. Translating it yields CASSLGGISYEQYF.

This clone was seen a single time. This chain connects TRBV6-5 to TRBJ1-6; the D is unclear. Trimming stripped 0 bases from V and 4 bases from J, with 10 bases between. The V gene's germline CDR1 is MNHEY and CDR2 SVGAGI. CDR3 size: 16 residues. For the CDR3, the DNA is TGTGCCAGCAGTTACTCGATACAGAAATATAATTCACCCCTCCACTTT. Protein product: CASSYSIQKYNSPLHF.

This chain uses TRBV5-1 with TRBJ1-6; 8 bases match TRBD1. The CDR3 spans 14 residues. Looked up from germline, CDR1 is SGHRS and CDR2 is YFSETQ. V lost 2 bases and J lost 8; bases outside the gene matches: 3. This CDR3 reads CASSFGQGDSPLHF. The CDR3 nucleotides are TGCGCCAGCAGCTTCGGACAGGGCGATTCACCCCTCCACTTT.

V gene TRBV29-1 combines with J gene TRBJ2-7; 9 bases are shared with TRBD1. The V gene end was trimmed by 6 bases and the J gene end by 6 bases; junction bases not matched to a gene: 3. CDR3 length: 11 residues. Germline loops: CDR1 SQVTM, CDR2 ANQGSEA. This CDR3 is CSVWTGVEQYF. CDR3 DNA: TGCAGCGTATGGACAGGGGTCGAGCAGTACTTC.

The rearrangement uses TRBV19 and TRBJ2-5; 10 positions agree with TRBD2. CDR3 length: 15 residues. Germline V gene lookup returns CDR1 LNHDA and CDR2 SQIVND (reference sequence). The V and J ends lost 1 base and 4 bases, in that order; junction bases with no gene match: 3. CDR3 loop: CASSIVIAGGETQYF. The CDR3, as DNA: TGTGCCAGTAGTATAGTCATAGCGGGAGGAGAGACCCAGTACTTC.

The V and J genes are TRBV11-2 and TRBJ2-3; D possibly matches TRBD1 or TRBD2 (7 bases each). The germline V gene has CDR1 SGHAT and CDR2 FQNNGV. Trimming removed 5 bases from V and 4 bases from J, with 25 bases in between. There are 18 residues in the CDR3. CDR3 sequence: CASSPGGGFRGGSDTQYF. The CDR3 nucleotides are TGTGCCAGCAGCCCGGGGGGTGGTTTTCGAGGGGGCTCAGATACGCAGTATTTT.

This clone was counted a single time. The rearrangement links TRBV25-1 to TRBJ1-6, with no clear D. CDR1 and CDR2 (germline): MGHDK, SYGVNS. The CDR3 covers 13 residues. Trimming stripped 6 bases from V and 3 bases from J, with 6 bases between. CDR3 coding DNA: TGTGCCAGCAGCCTGGACTATAATTCACCCCTCCACTTT. This codes for CASSLDYNSPLHF.

V and J are TRBV25-1 and TRBJ2-3; 11 bases agree with TRBD2. V gave up 2 bases and J gave up 5 bases; unmatched junction bases: 3. Germline values: CDR1 MGHDK, CDR2 SYGVNS. The CDR3 spans 15 residues. The chain's CDR3 is CASSEVLAGGDTQYF. The CDR3 DNA sequence: TGTGCCAGCAGTGAAGTGCTAGCGGGGGGAGATACGCAGTATTTT.

This rearrangement joins TRBV10-2 to TRBJ1-2; D call uncertain. The V and J ends lost 5 bases and 3 bases respectively, with 7 bases between them. The CDR3 totals 12 residues. Per germline, CDR1 WSHSY and CDR2 SAAADI. CDR3 loop: CASSREDYGYTF. In nucleotides, the CDR3 is TGCGCCAGCAGTCGGGAGGACTATGGCTACACCTTC.

The rearrangement links TRBV4-1 to TRBJ2-1, with D hard to call. Germline V CDR1 and CDR2: MGHRA, YSYEKL. This CDR3 contains 14 residues. Deletions cut 0 bases from V and 4 bases from J, with 7 bases between. CDR3 in DNA: TGCGCCAGCAGCCAAGAAAAGTCATACAATGAGCAGTTCTTC. Translated, it gives CASSQEKSYNEQFF.

J is TRBJ1-2 and V is TRBV7-2; 9 bases are shared with TRBD1. CDR3 size: 15 residues. Trimming cost V 5 bases and J 6 bases; bases outside gene matches: 10. Germline V gene data show CDR1 as SGHTA and CDR2 as FQGNSA. The CDR3 DNA reads as TGTGCCAGCAGCCCTTACTTGACAGGGGGGAATGGCTACACCTTC. Protein product: CASSPYLTGGNGYTF.

J is TRBJ2-3 and V is TRBV30; D perhaps matches TRBD1 (6 bases). Germline CDR1 reads GTSNPN; CDR2 reads SVGIG (reference sequence). The CDR3 contains 13 residues. Trimming shortened V by 1 base and J by 4 bases, and 9 bases separated the two germline ends. This CDR3 reads CAWSAGAADTQYF. Here the CDR3 DNA reads TGTGCCTGGAGTGCAGGGGCGGCAGATACGCAGTATTTT.

Here the CDR3 reads CASSYRRTGGGYGYTF. The CDR3 DNA reads as TGTGCCAGCAGTTACAGGCGGACAGGGGGAGGCTATGGCTACACCTTC. V gene TRBV6-5 combines with J gene TRBJ1-2; 10 bases fit TRBD1. Germline-derived CDR1 and CDR2 are MNHEY and SVGAGI. V lost 2 bases and J lost 4; bases outside the gene matches: 7. The length of the CDR3 is 16 residues.

The chain links TRBV27 to TRBJ1-5; D is uncertain. Germline V gene data show CDR1 as MNHEY and CDR2 as SMNVEV (reference sequence). The CDR3 runs 14 residues. The V gene lost 5 bases and the J gene lost 5 bases, with 13 bases spanning the gap. CDR3 sequence: CASSGNDKDQPQHF. For the CDR3, the DNA is TGTGCCAGCAGTGGGAATGATAAAGATCAGCCCCAGCATTTT.

The chain couples TRBV29-1 to TRBJ2-7; possible D gene TRBD2, 6 bases. The V and J ends lost 7 bases and 3 bases respectively, with 16 bases between them. This CDR3 is built from 13 residues. Germline CDR1 SQVTM, CDR2 ANQGSEA. CDR3 nucleotides: TGCAGCGCCACACTTGGGGGAGGCTACGAGCAGTACTTC. It specifies CSATLGGGYEQYF.

The gene calls are TRBV2 and TRBJ1-2; 10 nucleotides line up with TRBD1. After removal of 4 bases from V and 8 bases from J, the junction contained 4 bases not matched to a gene. The CDR3 has 13 amino acids. The V gene's germline CDR1 is SNHLY and CDR2 FYNNEI. DNA of the CDR3: TGTGCCAGCAGTGCTGGGACAGGGGAAGGCTACACCTTC. This encodes CASSAGTGEGYTF. Together with reference TRBV2 and TRBJ1-2, the CDR3 gives the full variable domain: EPEVTQTPSHQVTQMGQEVILRCVPISNHLYFYWYRQILGQKVEFLVSFYNNEISEKSEIFDDQFSVERPDGSNFTLKIRSTKLEDSAMYFCASSAGTGEGYTFGSGTRLTVV.

The V call is TRBV9, the J call TRBJ2-1, with 9 nucleotides matching TRBD2. Per the germline V gene, CDR1 is SGDLS and CDR2 is YYNGEE. The CDR3 consists of 14 residues. J was trimmed by 4 bases and V by 3 bases; bases with no gene match: 2. The CDR3: CASSGTSDYNEQFF. DNA for the CDR3: TGTGCCAGCAGCGGGACTAGCGATTACAATGAGCAGTTCTTC.

This chain links TRBV27 with TRBJ1-2; a weak D match, TRBD1 (6 bases). The CDR3 runs to 13 residues. The V gene's germline CDR1 is MNHEY and CDR2 SMNVEV (reference sequence). Trimming removed 2 bases at V and 7 bases at J, with 11 bases between. The CDR3 sequence: CASSLGGHGGYTF. DNA of the CDR3: TGTGCCAGCAGTTTAGGGGGCCACGGTGGCTACACCTTC.